The clone carrying this T cell receptor beta chain showed up just once. V was cut by 4 bases and J by 5 bases, with 21 bases left in between. The CDR3 totals 17 residues. Germline V CDR1 and CDR2: SGDLS, YYNGEE. This sample stems from a study of shared clonotypes between healthy human individuals. The data were produced by immunoSEQ multiplex PCR, yet TCRdb's version contains in-frame clones alone and is incomplete. This sample has hundreds of thousands of clones; approximately 74% occur once, and the top ten carry 1.7%. This chain links TRBV9 with TRBJ2-2; TRBD2 is a possible D gene (7 bases). Sequenced material: memory CD4+ T cells sorted from blood. Subset in this sample: CD45RA-negative fraction. The sequence derives from a woman aged 30 to 39 in good health. CDR3 DNA: TGTGCCAGCAGCCCTAGGGGGAATCTAGCGGAAACCGGGGAGCTGTTTTTT. Translating gives CASSPRGNLAETGELFF.